Given below is one T cell receptor (beta chain) in context. Original data processing: Estimation of nucleated cell counts relied on the amplification of reference gene primers. Sequenced by immunoSEQ multiplex PCR; TCRdb stores in-frame clones only, minus some. That table is the source of V, J and clone size, and D and trimming were worked out from the DNA. There are 15,000 to 20,000 clones in the sample; 65% to 90% occur only once, and about two thirds lies in the top ten. This CDR3 contains 16 residues. CDR1 SGDLS and CDR2 YYNGEE come from the germline V gene. V shed 1 base, J shed 2 bases, and the junction held 8 bases outside the gene matches. The sample comes from a study of blood T cell repertoires in COVID-19. Across the study: The analysed material was cDNA or gDNA that came from T cells, B-cell-depleted T cells, or PBMCs.

Sequenced: peripheral blood. V gene TRBV9 combines with J gene TRBJ2-5; TRBD1 agrees at 7 bases. This TCR was sampled from a man older than 75 with acute or convalescent COVID-19. The CDR3 region is CASSVSPQGQQETQYF. Here the CDR3 DNA reads TGTGCCAGCAGCGTAAGCCCACAGGGGCAACAAGAGACCCAGTACTTC.